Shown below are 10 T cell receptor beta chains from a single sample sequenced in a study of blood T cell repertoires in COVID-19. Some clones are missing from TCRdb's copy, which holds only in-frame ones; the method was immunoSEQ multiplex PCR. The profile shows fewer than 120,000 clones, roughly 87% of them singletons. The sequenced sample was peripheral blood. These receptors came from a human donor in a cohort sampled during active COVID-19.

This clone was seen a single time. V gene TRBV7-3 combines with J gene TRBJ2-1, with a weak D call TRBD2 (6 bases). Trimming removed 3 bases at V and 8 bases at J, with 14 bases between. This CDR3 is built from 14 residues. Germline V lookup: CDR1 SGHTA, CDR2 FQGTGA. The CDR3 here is CASSLGLPHHEQFF. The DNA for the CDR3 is TGTGCCAGCAGCTTGGGACTCCCGCACCATGAGCAGTTCTTC.

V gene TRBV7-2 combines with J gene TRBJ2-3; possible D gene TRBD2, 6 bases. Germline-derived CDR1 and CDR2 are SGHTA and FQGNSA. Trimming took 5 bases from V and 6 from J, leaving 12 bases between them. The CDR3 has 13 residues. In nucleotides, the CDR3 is TGTGCCAGCAGCGGGACTCGAATGGATACGCAGTATTTT. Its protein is CASSGTRMDTQYF. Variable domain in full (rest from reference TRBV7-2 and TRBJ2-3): GAGVSQSPSNKVTEKGKDVELRCDPISGHTALYWYRQSLGQGLEFLIYFQGNSAPDKSGLPSDRFSAERTGGSVSTLTIQRTQQEDSAVYLCASSGTRMDTQYFGPGTRLTVL.

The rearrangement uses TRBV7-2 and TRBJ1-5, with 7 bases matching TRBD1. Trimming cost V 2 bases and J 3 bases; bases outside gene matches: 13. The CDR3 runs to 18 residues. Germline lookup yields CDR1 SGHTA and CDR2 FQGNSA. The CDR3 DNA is TGTGCCAGCAGCTTAATGTACTTTCCGACAGGGCCCAATCAGCCCCAGCATTTT. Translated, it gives CASSLMYFPTGPNQPQHF.

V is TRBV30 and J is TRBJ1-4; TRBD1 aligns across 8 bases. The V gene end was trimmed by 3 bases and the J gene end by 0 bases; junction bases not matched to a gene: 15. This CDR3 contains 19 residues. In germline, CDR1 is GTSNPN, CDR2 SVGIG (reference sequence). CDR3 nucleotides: TGTGCCTGGAGGGGAAGACAGGGGCCCTCGTTGGCAACTAATGAAAAACTGTTTTTT. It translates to CAWRGRQGPSLATNEKLFF.

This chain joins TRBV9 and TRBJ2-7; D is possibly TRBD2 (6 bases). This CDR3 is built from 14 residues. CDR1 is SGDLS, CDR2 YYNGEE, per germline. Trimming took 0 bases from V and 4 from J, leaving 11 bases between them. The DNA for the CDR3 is TGTGCCAGCAGCGTAGCTCTGGGGGGTTACGAGCAGTACTTC. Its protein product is CASSVALGGYEQYF.

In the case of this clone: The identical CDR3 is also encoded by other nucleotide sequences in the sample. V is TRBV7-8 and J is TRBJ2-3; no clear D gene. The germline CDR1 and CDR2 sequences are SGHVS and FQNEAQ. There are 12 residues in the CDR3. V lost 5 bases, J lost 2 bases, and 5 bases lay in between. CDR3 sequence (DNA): TGTGCCAGCAGCCTTTACACAGATACGCAGTATTTT. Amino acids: CASSLYTDTQYF.

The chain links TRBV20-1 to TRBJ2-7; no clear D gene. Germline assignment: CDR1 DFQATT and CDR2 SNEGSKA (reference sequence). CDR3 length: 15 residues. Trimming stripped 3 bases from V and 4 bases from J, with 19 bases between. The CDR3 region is CSASEAHLPQYEQYF. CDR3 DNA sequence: TGCAGTGCTAGTGAAGCGCATCTTCCTCAGTACGAGCAGTACTTC.

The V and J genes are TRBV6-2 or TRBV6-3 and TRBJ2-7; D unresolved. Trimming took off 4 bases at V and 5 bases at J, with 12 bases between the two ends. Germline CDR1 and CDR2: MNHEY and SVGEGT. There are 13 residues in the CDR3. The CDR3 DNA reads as TGTGCCAGCAGTTCTTTGGGCAGCAACGAGCAGTACTTC. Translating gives CASSSLGSNEQYF.

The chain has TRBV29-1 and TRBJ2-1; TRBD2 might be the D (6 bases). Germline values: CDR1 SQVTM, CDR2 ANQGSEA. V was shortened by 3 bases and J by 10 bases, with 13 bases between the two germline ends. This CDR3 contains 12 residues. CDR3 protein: CSVERLVKEQFF. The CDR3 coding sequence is TGCAGCGTTGAGAGACTAGTTAAGGAGCAGTTCTTC.

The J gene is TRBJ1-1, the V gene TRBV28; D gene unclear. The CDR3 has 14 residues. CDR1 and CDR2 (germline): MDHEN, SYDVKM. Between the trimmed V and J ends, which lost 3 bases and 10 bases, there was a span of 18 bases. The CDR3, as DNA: TGTGCCAGCAGTTTGCCCTCCACACGGGCGGGAGCTTTCTTT. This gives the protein CASSLPSTRAGAFF.